The entry below describes one T cell receptor (beta chain). This record comes from a study of cytomegalovirus exposure and HLA in healthy donors. As for the study in general: There were about 85 million unique TCRs (from HLA-typed donors) in an early data release.

Amplification used 60 Vbeta primers and 13 Jbeta primers. Libraries were prepared by immunoSEQ multiplex PCR; TCRdb keeps only in-frame clonotypes and omits some of them. The sample comprises some 98,000 clones, about four fifths of which are singletons, and 3% to 4.5% rests with the top ten. The CDR3 extends over 16 amino acids. The V gene's germline CDR1 is SGHRS and CDR2 YFSETQ. Trimming at V came to 3 bases and at J to 0 bases, leaving 5 bases not matched to a gene. The receptor comes from a female donor in good health and CMV-seropositive. The sample was PBMCs. This rearrangement joins TRBV5-1 to TRBJ1-1, with 10 bases lining up with TRBD1. The CDR3 sequence is CASSYGTGAMNTEAFF. The CDR3 nucleotides are TGCGCCAGCAGCTATGGGACAGGGGCGATGAACACTGAAGCTTTCTTT. Full variable domain (remainder filled in from reference TRBV5-1 and TRBJ1-1): KAGVTQTPRYLIKTRGQQVTLSCSPISGHRSVSWYQQTPGQGLQFLFEYFSETQRNKGNFPGRFSGRQFSNSRSEMNVSTLELGDSALYLCASSYGTGAMNTEAFFGQGTRLTVV.